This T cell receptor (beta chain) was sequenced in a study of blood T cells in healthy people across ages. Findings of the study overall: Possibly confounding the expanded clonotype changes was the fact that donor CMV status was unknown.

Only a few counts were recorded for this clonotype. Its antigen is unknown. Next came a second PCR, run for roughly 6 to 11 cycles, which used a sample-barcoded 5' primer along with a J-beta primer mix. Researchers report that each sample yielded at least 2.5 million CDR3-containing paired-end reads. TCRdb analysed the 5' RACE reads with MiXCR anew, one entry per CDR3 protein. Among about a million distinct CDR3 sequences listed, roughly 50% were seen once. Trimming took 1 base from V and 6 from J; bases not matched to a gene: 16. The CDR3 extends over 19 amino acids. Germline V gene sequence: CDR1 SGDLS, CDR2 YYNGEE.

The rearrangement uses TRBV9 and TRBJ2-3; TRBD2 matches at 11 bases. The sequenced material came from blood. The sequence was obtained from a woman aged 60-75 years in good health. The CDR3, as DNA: TGTGCCAGCAGCGTAACATCTGTAGCGGGAGGGTTCAACCAGGATACGCAGTATTTT. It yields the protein CASSVTSVAGGFNQDTQYF.